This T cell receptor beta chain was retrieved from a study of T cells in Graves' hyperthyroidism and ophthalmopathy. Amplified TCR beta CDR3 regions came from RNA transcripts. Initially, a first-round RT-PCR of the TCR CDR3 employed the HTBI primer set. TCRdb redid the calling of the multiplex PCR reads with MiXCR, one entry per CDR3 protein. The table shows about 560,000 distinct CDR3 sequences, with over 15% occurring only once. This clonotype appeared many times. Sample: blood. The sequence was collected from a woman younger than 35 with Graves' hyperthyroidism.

For the CDR3, the DNA is TGTGCCTGGAAGGCGGACACCCATGTCTACGAGCAGTACTTC. Translating gives CAWKADTHVYEQYF. The chain combines TRBV30 with TRBJ2-7; D may be TRBD1 (5 bases). V dropped 4 bases and J dropped 3 bases, with 16 bases sitting between them. The length of the CDR3 is 14 residues. The germline V gene has CDR1 GTSNPN and CDR2 SVGIG (reference sequence). The variable domain in full, with the rest retrieved from reference TRBV30 and TRBJ2-7, is SQTIHQWPATLVQPVGSPLSLECTVEGTSNPNLYWYRQAAGRGLQLLFYSVGIGQISSEVPQNLSASRPQDRQFILSSKKLLLSDSGFYLCAWKADTHVYEQYFGPGTRLTVT.